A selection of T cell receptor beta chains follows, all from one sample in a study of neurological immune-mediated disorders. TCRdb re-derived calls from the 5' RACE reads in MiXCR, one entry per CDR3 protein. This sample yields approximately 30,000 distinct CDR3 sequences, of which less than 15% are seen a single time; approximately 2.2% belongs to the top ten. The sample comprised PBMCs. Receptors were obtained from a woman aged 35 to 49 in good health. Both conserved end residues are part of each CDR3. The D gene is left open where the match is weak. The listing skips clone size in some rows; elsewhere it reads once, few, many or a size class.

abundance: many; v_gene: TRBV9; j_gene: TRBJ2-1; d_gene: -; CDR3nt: TGTGCCAGCAGCGAGACCCTAGGCTCCTACAATGAGCAGTTCTTC; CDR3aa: CASSETLGSYNEQFF
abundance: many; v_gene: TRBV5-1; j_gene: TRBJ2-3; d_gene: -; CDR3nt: TGCGCCAGCAGCTTGGAGCGGGTCACAGATACGCAGTATTTT; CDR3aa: CASSLERVTDTQYF
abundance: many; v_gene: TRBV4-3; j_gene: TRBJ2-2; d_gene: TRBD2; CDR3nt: TGCGCCAGCAGCAGGGCAGCGGGAGGGCCGTGGACCGGGGAGCTGTTTTTT; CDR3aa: CASSRAAGGPWTGELFF
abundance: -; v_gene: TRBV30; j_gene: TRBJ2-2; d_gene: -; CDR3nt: TGTGCCTGGAGATTATTTCAGGGTTTGAACACCGGGGAGCTGTTTTTT; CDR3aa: CAWRLFQGLNTGELFF
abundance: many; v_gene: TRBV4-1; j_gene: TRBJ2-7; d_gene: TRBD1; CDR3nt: TGCGCCAGCAGCCGACGGGACAGGGTTGGGGACGAGCAGTACTTC; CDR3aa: CASSRRDRVGDEQYF
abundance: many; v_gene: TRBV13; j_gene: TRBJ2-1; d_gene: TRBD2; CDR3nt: TGTGCCAGCAGCTCTAATCGACTAGCGGGAGGGCCGGATGAGCAGTTCTTC; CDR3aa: CASSSNRLAGGPDEQFF
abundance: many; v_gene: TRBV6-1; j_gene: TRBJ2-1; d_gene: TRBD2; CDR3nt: TGTGCCAGCAGAGGTACTAGCGGGAGTTACAATGAGCAGTTCTTC; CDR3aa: CASRGTSGSYNEQFF
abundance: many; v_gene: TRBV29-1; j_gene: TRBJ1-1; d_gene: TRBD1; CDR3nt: TGCAGCGGCCTGACAGGGTTCTCTGAAGCTTTCTTT; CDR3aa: CSGLTGFSEAFF
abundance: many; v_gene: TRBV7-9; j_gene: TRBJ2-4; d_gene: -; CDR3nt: TGTGCCAGCAGTCCTTTCGGGCGGGGAACACTAGCCAAAAACATTCAGTACTTC; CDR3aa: CASSPFGRGTLAKNIQYF
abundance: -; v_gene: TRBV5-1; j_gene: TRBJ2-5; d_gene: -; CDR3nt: TGCGCCAGCAGCTTGGCCCTTGACAGGTTCCAAGAGACCCAGTACTTC; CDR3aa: CASSLALDRFQETQYF
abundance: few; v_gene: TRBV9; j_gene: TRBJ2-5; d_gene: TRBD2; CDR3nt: TGTGCCAGCAGCGGCGGCTCCGGGGGAGGGTACCAAGAGACCCAGTACTTC; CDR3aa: CASSGGSGGGYQETQYF
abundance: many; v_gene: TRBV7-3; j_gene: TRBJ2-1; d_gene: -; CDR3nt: TGTGCCAGCAGCTTCTCGCGGATTCAGGACAATGAGCAGTTCTTC; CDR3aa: CASSFSRIQDNEQFF
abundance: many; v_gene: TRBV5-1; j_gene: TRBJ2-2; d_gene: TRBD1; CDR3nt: TGCGCCAGCAGCATTACCGGGACAGGGCTCACCGGGGAGCTGTTTTTT; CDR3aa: CASSITGTGLTGELFF
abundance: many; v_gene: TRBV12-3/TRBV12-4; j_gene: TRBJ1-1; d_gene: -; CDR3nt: TGTGCCAGCAGTTTAGCGGAGGGCCGTGAAGCTTTCTTT; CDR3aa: CASSLAEGREAFF
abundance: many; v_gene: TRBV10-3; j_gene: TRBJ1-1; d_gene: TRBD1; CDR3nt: TGTGCCATCAAACAGGGGGGAAACACTGAAGCTTTCTTT; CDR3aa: CAIKQGGNTEAFF
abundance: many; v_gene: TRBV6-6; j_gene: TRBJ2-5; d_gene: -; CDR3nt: TGTGCTATCAGAGGGGTAGCGGATTACCAAGAGACCCAGTACTTC; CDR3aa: CAIRGVADYQETQYF
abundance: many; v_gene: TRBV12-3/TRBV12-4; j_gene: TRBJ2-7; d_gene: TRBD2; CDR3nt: TGTGCCAGCAGCCTCCTTAGCGGGAGCCACGAGCAGTACTTC; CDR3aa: CASSLLSGSHEQYF
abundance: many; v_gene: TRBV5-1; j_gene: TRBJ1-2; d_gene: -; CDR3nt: TGCGCCAGCAGCTTGGGGAACCTGTCCCGGGTCATCTATGGCTACACCTTC; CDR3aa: CASSLGNLSRVIYGYTF
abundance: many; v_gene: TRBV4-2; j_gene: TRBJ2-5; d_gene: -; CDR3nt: TGTGCCAGCAGCCAAGATTCGCGAGAGACCCAGTACTTC; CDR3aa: CASSQDSRETQYF
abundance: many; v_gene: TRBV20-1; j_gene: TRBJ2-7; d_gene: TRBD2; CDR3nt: TGCAGTGCTAGGATTGCGGGGGGGCCGAACGAGCAGTACTTC; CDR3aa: CSARIAGGPNEQYF
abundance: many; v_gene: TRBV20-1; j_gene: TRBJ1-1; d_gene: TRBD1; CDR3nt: TGCAGTGCATTATTCGGGACAGGGGTTAACACTGAAGCTTTCTTT; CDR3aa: CSALFGTGVNTEAFF
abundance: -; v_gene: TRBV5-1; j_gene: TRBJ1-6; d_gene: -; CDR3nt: TGCGCCAGCAGCTCGGAACGAAGTTATAATTCACCCCTCCACTTT; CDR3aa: CASSSERSYNSPLHF
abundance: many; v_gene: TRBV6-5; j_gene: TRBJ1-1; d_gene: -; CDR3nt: TGTGCCAGCAGTTACGCTAGGCTGAACACTGAAGCTTTCTTT; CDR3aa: CASSYARLNTEAFF
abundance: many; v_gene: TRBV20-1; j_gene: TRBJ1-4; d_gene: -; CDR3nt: TGCAGTGCCGGGGCAACTAATGAAAAACTGTTTTTT; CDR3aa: CSAGATNEKLFF
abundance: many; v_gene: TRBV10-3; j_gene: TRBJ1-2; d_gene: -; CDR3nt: TGTGCCACCGCACCCAGGGGTTCGGACTATGGCTACACCTTC; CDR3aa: CATAPRGSDYGYTF
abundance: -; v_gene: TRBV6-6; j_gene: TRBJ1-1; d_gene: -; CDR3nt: TGTGCCAGCAACGGACCGGCGAACACTGAAGCTTTCTTT; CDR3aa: CASNGPANTEAFF
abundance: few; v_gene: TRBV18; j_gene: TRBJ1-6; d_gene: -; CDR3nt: TGTGCCAGCTCACCACCAGGGAGCTCCTATAATTCACCCCTCCACTTT; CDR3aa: CASSPPGSSYNSPLHF
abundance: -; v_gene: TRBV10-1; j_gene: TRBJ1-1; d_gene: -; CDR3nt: TGCGCCAGCAGTCGGACAACAAACACTGAAGCTTTCTTT; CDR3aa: CASSRTTNTEAFF
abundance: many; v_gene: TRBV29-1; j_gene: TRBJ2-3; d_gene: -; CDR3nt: TGCAGCGTTGAGTCCGGGTGGGGTGATACGCAGTATTTT; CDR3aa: CSVESGWGDTQYF
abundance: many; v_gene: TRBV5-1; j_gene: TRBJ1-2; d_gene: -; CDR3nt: TGCGCCAGCAGCTTGGAACAGTCTGGCTATGGCTACACCTTC; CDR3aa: CASSLEQSGYGYTF
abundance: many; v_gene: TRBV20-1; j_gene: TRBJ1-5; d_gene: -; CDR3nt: TGCAGTGCTAGAGCCCCGGGGTTGAGCAATCAGCCCCAGCATTTT; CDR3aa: CSARAPGLSNQPQHF